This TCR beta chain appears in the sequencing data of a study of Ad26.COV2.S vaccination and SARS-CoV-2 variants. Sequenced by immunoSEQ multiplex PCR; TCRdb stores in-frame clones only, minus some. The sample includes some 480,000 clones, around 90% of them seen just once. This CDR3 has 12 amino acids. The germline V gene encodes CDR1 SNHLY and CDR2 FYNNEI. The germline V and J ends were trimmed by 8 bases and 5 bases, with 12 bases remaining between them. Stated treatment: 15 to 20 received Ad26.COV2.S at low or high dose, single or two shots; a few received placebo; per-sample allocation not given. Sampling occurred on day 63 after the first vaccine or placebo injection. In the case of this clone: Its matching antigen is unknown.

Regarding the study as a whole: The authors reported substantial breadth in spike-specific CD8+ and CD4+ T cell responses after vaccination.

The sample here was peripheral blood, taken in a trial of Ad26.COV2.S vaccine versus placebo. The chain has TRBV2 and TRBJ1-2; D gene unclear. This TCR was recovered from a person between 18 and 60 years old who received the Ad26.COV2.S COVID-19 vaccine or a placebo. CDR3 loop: CASSDGFYGYTF. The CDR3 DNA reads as TGTGCCAGCTCGGACGGATTTTATGGCTACACCTTC.